The 25 T cell receptor beta chains in this list originate from one sample, sequenced in a study of blood T cell repertoires in COVID-19. The method was immunoSEQ multiplex PCR; TCRdb's version includes in-frame clones alone and lacks a portion of them. The repertoire has around 280,000 clones, roughly 91% of them found once; the top ten carry over 8.5%. Sequencing input: peripheral blood. The receptors originated from a woman in her 30s with COVID-19, enrolled during active disease.

J is TRBJ1-6 and V is TRBV2; TRBD1 matches 7 bases. V gave up 6 bases and J gave up 9 bases; unmatched junction bases: 8. The CDR3 runs to 14 residues. Germline V CDR1 and CDR2: SNHLY, FYNNEI. The CDR3 DNA reads TGTGCCAGCAGACCCCAGGGGGACGCTTCACCCCTCCACTTT. It encodes CASRPQGDASPLHF.

The V and J genes are TRBV10-1 and TRBJ2-5, with 8 bases fitting TRBD2. The length of the CDR3 is 11 residues. CDR1 is WNHNN, CDR2 SYGVQD, per germline (reference sequence). The ends lost 9 bases at V and 3 bases at J; junction bases unmatched: 0. CDR3 sequence reads: CASSGEETQYF. For the CDR3, the DNA is TGCGCCAGTAGCGGGGAAGAGACCCAGTACTTC.

The chain uses TRBV28 and TRBJ2-7, with 9 nucleotides matching TRBD2. Germline loops: CDR1 MDHEN, CDR2 SYDVKM. The ends lost 4 bases at V and 4 bases at J; junction bases unmatched: 8. This CDR3 has 15 residues. CDR3 DNA sequence: TGTGCCAGCAGTTCCCCCCGCGGGGGGGCGTACGAGCAGTACTTC. It is translated as CASSSPRGGAYEQYF.

This clone came up once. The chain couples TRBV18 to TRBJ2-2; D perhaps matches TRBD2 (5 bases). CDR3 size: 14 residues. Germline V gene data show CDR1 as KGHSH and CDR2 as LQKENI. Trimming removed 3 bases at V and 6 bases at J, with 11 bases between. The CDR3 nucleotides read TGTGCCAGCTCACCTGGGAGCGGCTCCGGGGAGCTGTTTTTT. This codes for CASSPGSGSGELFF.

The V and J genes are TRBV5-1 and TRBJ2-5; 11 bases match TRBD2. Germline assignment: CDR1 SGHRS and CDR2 YFSETQ. V lost 4 bases and J lost 4; bases outside the gene matches: 15. There are 18 residues in the CDR3. CDR3 bases: TGCGCCAGCAGCGATTTTGATCCGTCTGGACTAGCGGGAGAGACCCAGTACTTC. It is translated as CASSDFDPSGLAGETQYF.

V and J are TRBV5-5 and TRBJ2-7; TRBD1 might be the D (5 bases). The CDR3 covers 14 residues. Trimming took 3 bases from V and 3 from J, leaving 13 bases between them. Germline CDR1 and CDR2: SGHKS and YYEKEE (reference sequence). CDR3 coding DNA: TGTGCCAGCAGCTCTGAATTGACAGTCTACGAGCAGTACTTC. It translates to CASSSELTVYEQYF.

The rearrangement joins TRBV9 to TRBJ1-1, with D tentatively TRBD1 (5 bases). This CDR3 has 14 residues. V was pared by 0 bases and J by 5 bases, with 11 bases between. Germline V gives CDR1 SGDLS, CDR2 YYNGEE. CDR3 in DNA: TGTGCCAGCAGCGTAGATACCGACAGAACTGAAGCTTTCTTT. Amino acids: CASSVDTDRTEAFF.

The count of this clone is one. This sequence joins TRBV30 and TRBJ1-2, with D perhaps TRBD1 (5 bases). Trimming shortened V by 4 bases and J by 7 bases, and 16 bases separated the two germline ends. The germline V gene encodes CDR1 GTSNPN and CDR2 SVGIG (reference sequence). The length of the CDR3 is 13 residues. The CDR3 sequence: CAWTPRVLLGYTF. The CDR3 nucleotides are TGTGCCTGGACCCCCAGGGTATTACTTGGCTACACCTTC.

This clone turned up a few times. The rearrangement links TRBV6-5 to TRBJ2-1; possible D gene TRBD2, 7 bases. V was cut by 2 bases and J by 3 bases, with 14 bases left in between. The CDR3 runs 16 residues. CDR1 is MNHEY, CDR2 SVGAGI, per germline. The CDR3 coding sequence is TGTGCCAGCAGTTACGATGGGGGGGGCCACTACAATGAGCAGTTCTTC. Amino acids: CASSYDGGGHYNEQFF.

The chain has TRBV19 and TRBJ1-5; 10 positions agree with TRBD1. CDR1 and CDR2 from the germline V gene are LNHDA and SQIVND (reference sequence). The length of the CDR3 is 17 residues. The trim removed 6 bases at V and 4 bases at J, leaving 12 bases unmatched. The CDR3 DNA reads as TGTGCCAGTAGGATCCTGACAGGGGGCGAAAGAAATCAGCCCCAGCATTTT. It specifies CASRILTGGERNQPQHF.

Concerning this clone: Different DNA sequences within this sample yield the same CDR3. This rearrangement joins TRBV4-1 to TRBJ2-2, with D possibly matching TRBD2 (7 bases). CDR1 and CDR2 (germline): MGHRA, YSYEKL. The CDR3 is made up of 16 amino acids. V was clipped by 0 bases and J by 1 base, with 9 bases between them. The CDR3 here is CASSQDGGRNTGELFF. CDR3 nucleotide sequence: TGCGCCAGCAGCCAAGACGGGGGGCGGAACACCGGGGAGCTGTTTTTT.

This clone was counted between two and nine times. The chain combines TRBV11-2 with TRBJ2-7, with TRBD1 as a possible D gene (6 bases). Germline loops: CDR1 SGHAT, CDR2 FQNNGV. V was shortened by 5 bases and J by 3 bases, with 8 bases between the two germline ends. The CDR3 loop spans 12 amino acids. The chain's CDR3 is CASSTGFYEQYF. In DNA form, the CDR3 reads TGTGCCAGCAGCACAGGGTTCTACGAGCAGTACTTC.

The chain couples TRBV3-1 (or the pseudogene TRBV3-2) to TRBJ2-5, with 8 bases matching TRBD2. Germline V gives CDR1 LGHDT, CDR2 YNNKEL (reference sequence). V gave up 3 bases and J gave up 7 bases; unmatched junction bases: 10. The CDR3 totals 15 residues. CDR3 residues: CASSHRGGLVMTQYF. DNA for the CDR3: TGTGCCAGCAGCCACCGGGGGGGCCTCGTAATGACCCAGTACTTC.

V gene TRBV24-1 combines with J gene TRBJ2-5, with D unresolved. The V and J ends lost 2 bases and 2 bases respectively, with 11 bases between them. Germline CDR1 KGHDR, CDR2 SFDVKD. The CDR3 runs 15 residues. CDR3 coding DNA: TGTGCCACCAGTGATTGGAGAGAGATTCAAGAGACCCAGTACTTC. Translating it yields CATSDWREIQETQYF.

The CDR3 DNA follows: TGTGCCAGCAGTTTACACAGGGTGGAGTGGACTGAAGCTTTCTTT. It translates to CASSLHRVEWTEAFF. The J gene is TRBJ1-1, the V gene TRBV28; the D gene is possibly TRBD1 (6 bases). Deletions cut 2 bases from V and 5 bases from J, with 15 bases between. The CDR3 runs 15 residues. CDR1 MDHEN and CDR2 SYDVKM come from the germline V gene.

CDR3 DNA: TGTGCCAGCAGCTTAATGGGGGCTGGGACTGAAGCTTTCTTT. Translating gives CASSLMGAGTEAFF. The V gene is TRBV5-4, the J gene TRBJ1-1, with D tentatively TRBD1 (6 bases). This CDR3 has 14 amino acids. Germline CDR1 is SGHNT and CDR2 is YYREEE (reference sequence). V gave up 2 bases and J gave up 5 bases, with 13 bases separating them. The variable domain in full, completed from reference TRBV5-4 and TRBJ1-1, reads ETGVTQSPTHLIKTRGQQVTLRCSSQSGHNTVSWYQQALGQGPQFIFQYYREEENGRGNFPPRFSGLQFPNYSSELNVNALELDDSALYLCASSLMGAGTEAFFGQGTRLTVV.

This clone has more than one count but fewer than ten. The chain links TRBV6-4 to TRBJ2-1; 8 bases fit TRBD2. The trim removed 4 bases at V and 11 bases at J, leaving 10 bases unmatched. Germline CDR1 MRHNA, CDR2 SNTAGT. The CDR3 has 14 residues. DNA for the CDR3: TGTGCCAGCAGTGGGCTGCGGGGGGACCAGAAGCAGTTCTTC. Amino acid sequence: CASSGLRGDQKQFF.

The chain couples TRBV18 to TRBJ2-7, with a tentative D call TRBD1 (6 bases). The ends were cut back, 5 bases at V and 2 bases at J, with 10 bases in the middle. The CDR3 loop spans 13 amino acids. Germline CDR1 is KGHSH and CDR2 is LQKENI. This CDR3 reads CASSRGQPYEQYF. CDR3 nucleotides: TGTGCCAGCTCAAGAGGACAGCCCTACGAGCAGTACTTC.

The chain couples TRBV6-5 to TRBJ1-1; D is ambiguous. V was cut by 5 bases and J by 1 base, with 8 bases left in between. The CDR3 sequence is 13 residues long. Looked up from germline, CDR1 is MNHEY and CDR2 is SVGAGI. The CDR3 reads CASSPYGNTEAFF. The CDR3 nucleotides read TGTGCCAGCAGTCCCTACGGGAACACTGAAGCTTTCTTT.

V gene TRBV3-1 (or the pseudogene TRBV3-2) combines with J gene TRBJ1-1, with D possibly TRBD1 on 6 matching bases. The ends were cut back, 0 bases at V and 3 bases at J, with 14 bases in the middle. CDR3 length: 16 amino acids. Germline CDR1 reads LGHDT; CDR2 reads YNNKEL (reference sequence). The CDR3: CASSQDGTGWHTEAFF. The CDR3 coding sequence is TGTGCCAGCAGCCAAGATGGAACAGGGTGGCACACTGAAGCTTTCTTT.

This clone was observed a single time. The V and J genes are TRBV29-1 and TRBJ2-7; 7 bases are shared with TRBD1. V trimming: 3 bases; J trimming: 0 bases; junction bases outside the gene matches: 8. Germline CDR1 is SQVTM and CDR2 is ANQGSEA. This CDR3 spans 15 amino acids. Here the CDR3 DNA reads TGCAGCGTTGATAGTATCGGACAGGACTCCTACGAGCAGTACTTC. Amino acids: CSVDSIGQDSYEQYF.

V usage is TRBV5-1 and J usage is TRBJ2-1; the D gene is possibly TRBD1 (5 bases). Per germline, CDR1 SGHRS and CDR2 YFSETQ. V lost 1 base and J lost 5, with 10 bases in between. This CDR3 has 14 residues. The CDR3 reads CASSLQGTDNEQFF. For the CDR3, the DNA is TGCGCCAGCAGCTTGCAGGGAACCGACAATGAGCAGTTCTTC.

This sequence joins TRBV9 and TRBJ1-1; 9 positions match TRBD1. With V trimmed by 5 bases and J by 0 bases, 23 bases remained unmatched. The CDR3 spans 21 residues. Germline assignment: CDR1 SGDLS and CDR2 YYNGEE. Here the CDR3 reads CASRPGRGQGPTKTLNTEAFF. CDR3 coding DNA: TGTGCCAGCAGGCCCGGGAGGGGACAGGGACCAACTAAAACCCTGAACACTGAAGCTTTCTTT.

The V and J genes are TRBV4-1 and TRBJ1-2; D unclear. V was shortened by 0 bases and J by 0 bases, with 5 bases between the two germline ends. The CDR3 consists of 14 residues. Germline V CDR1 and CDR2: MGHRA, YSYEKL. The CDR3 loop reads CASSQDLANYGYTF. The CDR3 DNA reads as TGCGCCAGCAGCCAAGATCTAGCTAACTATGGCTACACCTTC.

This sequence joins TRBV6-6 and TRBJ2-7; no reliable D call. The germline V gene has CDR1 MNHNY and CDR2 SVGAGI (reference sequence). The CDR3 loop spans 15 amino acids. The germline V and J ends were trimmed by 1 base and 1 base, with 11 bases remaining between them. This chain's CDR3 is CASSYLETSSYEQYF. The DNA of the CDR3 is TGTGCCAGCAGTTACTTAGAGACAAGTTCCTACGAGCAGTACTTC.